This T cell receptor (beta chain) emerged from a study of Ad26.COV2.S vaccination and SARS-CoV-2 variants. Libraries were prepared by immunoSEQ multiplex PCR; TCRdb keeps only in-frame clonotypes and omits some of them. This sample yields some 500,000 clones, of which 85% to 90% are seen a single time; roughly 2.5% belongs to the top ten. Treatment: approximately 18 received Ad26.COV2.S at low or high dose, single or two shots; five or six received placebo; per-sample allocation not given. Sampling happened 63 days after the first vaccine or placebo injection. Expressing Wuhan-strain SARS-CoV-2 spike, an Ad26 vector served as the vaccine. Looked up from germline, CDR1 is SGHTA and CDR2 is FQGNSA. The CDR3 extends over 15 amino acids. The ends were cut back, 5 bases at V and 1 base at J, with 12 bases in the middle.

The chain links TRBV7-2 to TRBJ2-4; D is possibly TRBD1 (7 bases). This receptor was identified in a person aged 18 to 59 who received the Ad26.COV2.S COVID-19 vaccine or a placebo. Sample: peripheral blood, taken in a trial of Ad26.COV2.S vaccine versus placebo. CDR3 sequence reads: CASSRPGGAKNIQYF. CDR3 coding DNA: TGTGCCAGCAGCCGCCCAGGGGGGGCCAAAAACATTCAGTACTTC.